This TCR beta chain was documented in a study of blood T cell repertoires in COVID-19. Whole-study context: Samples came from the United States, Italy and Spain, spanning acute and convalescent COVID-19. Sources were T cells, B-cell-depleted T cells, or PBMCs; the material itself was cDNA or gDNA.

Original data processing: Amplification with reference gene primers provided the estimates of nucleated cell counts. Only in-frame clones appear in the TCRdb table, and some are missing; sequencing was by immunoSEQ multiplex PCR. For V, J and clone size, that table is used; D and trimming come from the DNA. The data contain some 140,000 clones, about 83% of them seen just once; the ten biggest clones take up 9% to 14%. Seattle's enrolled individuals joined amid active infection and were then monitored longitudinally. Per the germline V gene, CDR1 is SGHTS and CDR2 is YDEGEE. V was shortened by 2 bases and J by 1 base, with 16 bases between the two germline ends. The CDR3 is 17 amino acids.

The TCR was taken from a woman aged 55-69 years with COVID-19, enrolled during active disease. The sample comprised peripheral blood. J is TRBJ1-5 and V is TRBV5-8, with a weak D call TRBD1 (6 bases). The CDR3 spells CASSLGAGARSNQPQHF. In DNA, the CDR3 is TGTGCCAGCAGCTTAGGGGCGGGGGCGAGGAGCAATCAGCCCCAGCATTTT.